This TCR beta chain is drawn from a study of blood T cell repertoires in COVID-19. TCRdb's table, derived via immunoSEQ multiplex PCR, lists solely in-frame clones and lacks some. The table includes fewer than 250,000 clones, around nine tenths detected once. This CDR3 contains 15 residues. Germline V gene data show CDR1 as SQVTM and CDR2 as ANQGSEA. V shed 7 bases and J shed 1 base, with 19 bases lying between them. The TCR was taken from an older woman with acute or convalescent COVID-19. The material sequenced was peripheral blood. V and J are TRBV29-1 and TRBJ2-5, with D perhaps TRBD2 (6 bases). CDR3 protein: CSAEEGTWSQETQYF. The CDR3 DNA follows: TGCAGCGCTGAGGAGGGGACGTGGAGCCAAGAGACCCAGTACTTC. The whole variable domain, remainder taken from reference TRBV29-1 and TRBJ2-5, is SAVISQKPSRDICQRGTSLTIQCQVDSQVTMMFWYRQQPGQSLTLIATANQGSEATYESGFVIDKFPISRPNLTFSTLTVSNMSPEDSSIYLCSAEEGTWSQETQYFGPGTRLLVL.